The rows below give T cell receptor beta chains drawn from one sample of a study of cytomegalovirus exposure and HLA in healthy donors. Clones were read by immunoSEQ multiplex PCR, and TCRdb kept only the in-frame ones, dropping some. The sample records approximately 200,000 clones, 60% to 85% being singletons. Sequenced input: PBMCs. All receptors derive from a girl aged 10 to 17 in good health and CMV-seropositive. Each CDR3 is given with its conserved first and last residue. Fields, in order: J gene, clone size, D gene, V gene, CDR3 protein, CDR3 DNA. A D gene is named only where the DNA matches it firmly. Expanded clones are given a class, and other clones once, few, many or no size at all.

J gene: TRBJ2-5; clone size: .; D gene: TRBD2; V gene: TRBV5-1; CDR3 protein: CASSLGSGEETQYF; CDR3 DNA: TGCGCCAGCAGCTTGGGGAGCGGGGAAGAGACCCAGTACTTC
J gene: TRBJ1-6; clone size: .; D gene: TRBD1; V gene: TRBV15; CDR3 protein: CATSWDRKFVSPLHF; CDR3 DNA: TGTGCCACCAGCTGGGACAGAAAGTTCGTCTCACCCCTCCACTTT
J gene: TRBJ1-4; clone size: .; D gene: .; V gene: TRBV6-5; CDR3 protein: CASSYQGFPTNEKLFF; CDR3 DNA: TGTGCCAGCAGTTACCAGGGCTTCCCAACCAATGAAAAACTGTTTTTT
J gene: TRBJ1-2; clone size: .; D gene: TRBD1; V gene: TRBV7-2; CDR3 protein: CASSRPGTGVGGYTF; CDR3 DNA: TGTGCCAGCAGCCGCCCTGGCACAGGGGTGGGAGGCTACACCTTC
J gene: TRBJ1-1; clone size: .; D gene: TRBD1; V gene: TRBV10-3; CDR3 protein: CAIRTTGLNTEAFF; CDR3 DNA: TGTGCCATCAGGACGACAGGGCTGAACACTGAAGCTTTCTTT
J gene: TRBJ2-1; clone size: .; D gene: TRBD1; V gene: TRBV5-1; CDR3 protein: CASRLDRGTYNEQFF; CDR3 DNA: TGCGCCAGCAGGCTAGACAGGGGGACCTACAATGAGCAGTTCTTC
J gene: TRBJ2-1; clone size: few; D gene: TRBD2; V gene: TRBV11-2; CDR3 protein: CASSQDQASGAYNEQFF; CDR3 DNA: TGCGCCAGCAGCCAAGATCAGGCTAGCGGGGCCTACAATGAGCAGTTCTTC
J gene: TRBJ2-1; clone size: few; D gene: .; V gene: TRBV19; CDR3 protein: CASNRYNEQFF; CDR3 DNA: TGTGCCAGTAACAGATACAATGAGCAGTTCTTC
J gene: TRBJ1-2; clone size: .; D gene: TRBD1; V gene: TRBV2; CDR3 protein: CASCSTPGQRAYGYTF; CDR3 DNA: TGTGCCAGCTGCTCAACCCCGGGACAGCGCGCCTATGGCTACACCTTC
J gene: TRBJ1-6; clone size: .; D gene: .; V gene: TRBV7-9; CDR3 protein: CATGFGATDFLHF; CDR3 DNA: TGTGCCACCGGTTTTGGGGCAACTGACTTTCTCCACTTT
J gene: TRBJ2-3; clone size: .; D gene: .; V gene: TRBV19; CDR3 protein: CASSIGTGFGTQYF; CDR3 DNA: TGTGCCAGTAGTATAGGTACAGGCTTTGGTACGCAGTATTTT
J gene: TRBJ2-1; clone size: .; D gene: .; V gene: TRBV5-6; CDR3 protein: CASSSDSYNEQFF; CDR3 DNA: TGTGCCAGCAGCTCGGACAGCTACAATGAGCAGTTCTTC
J gene: TRBJ2-3; clone size: .; D gene: TRBD2; V gene: TRBV6-4; CDR3 protein: CASSDGTSGTDTQYF; CDR3 DNA: TGTGCCAGCAGTGACGGGACTAGCGGCACAGATACGCAGTATTTT
J gene: TRBJ2-2; clone size: .; D gene: TRBD2; V gene: TRBV7-2; CDR3 protein: CASTLSGGVTGELFF; CDR3 DNA: TGTGCCAGCACCCTAAGCGGGGGGGTCACCGGGGAGCTGTTTTTT
J gene: TRBJ1-1; clone size: .; D gene: .; V gene: TRBV5-6; CDR3 protein: CASSPTGGRGETEAFF; CDR3 DNA: TGTGCCAGCAGCCCGACGGGGGGTCGTGGGGAAACTGAAGCTTTCTTT
J gene: TRBJ2-3; clone size: .; D gene: TRBD2; V gene: TRBV27; CDR3 protein: CASSRLAGVTDTQYF; CDR3 DNA: TGTGCCAGCAGCAGACTAGCGGGCGTCACAGATACGCAGTATTTT
J gene: TRBJ1-2; clone size: .; D gene: .; V gene: TRBV4-3; CDR3 protein: CASSQSGANYGYTF; CDR3 DNA: TGCGCCAGCAGCCAAAGCGGTGCTAACTATGGCTACACCTTC
J gene: TRBJ2-7; clone size: .; D gene: .; V gene: TRBV7-2; CDR3 protein: CASRTTYEQYF; CDR3 DNA: TGTGCCAGCAGGACTACCTACGAGCAGTACTTC
J gene: TRBJ2-3; clone size: .; D gene: .; V gene: TRBV27; CDR3 protein: CASSLWGGDTQYF; CDR3 DNA: TGTGCCAGCAGTTTGTGGGGAGGAGATACGCAGTATTTT
J gene: TRBJ2-3; clone size: .; D gene: TRBD2; V gene: TRBV19; CDR3 protein: CASTGSGGRTDTQYF; CDR3 DNA: TGTGCCAGTACGGGGAGCGGGGGCCGCACAGATACGCAGTATTTT
J gene: TRBJ2-5; clone size: .; D gene: TRBD1; V gene: TRBV18; CDR3 protein: CASSPRGPSETQYF; CDR3 DNA: TGTGCCAGCTCACCCAGGGGGCCAAGTGAGACCCAGTACTTC
J gene: TRBJ2-3; clone size: .; D gene: .; V gene: TRBV6-4; CDR3 protein: CASSIAGNTDTQYF; CDR3 DNA: TGTGCCAGCAGTATCGCAGGGAACACAGATACGCAGTATTTT
J gene: TRBJ1-1; clone size: .; D gene: .; V gene: TRBV30; CDR3 protein: CAWSGWSGNTEAFF; CDR3 DNA: TGTGCCTGGAGTGGATGGTCGGGGAACACTGAAGCTTTCTTT
J gene: TRBJ2-1; clone size: .; D gene: TRBD2; V gene: TRBV9; CDR3 protein: CAIVSGVNYNEQFF; CDR3 DNA: TGTGCCATCGTTAGCGGGGTTAACTACAATGAGCAGTTCTTC
J gene: TRBJ1-2; clone size: few; D gene: .; V gene: TRBV30; CDR3 protein: CAWSLQGDPRVGGYTF; CDR3 DNA: TGTGCCTGGAGTCTACAGGGTGATCCTCGTGTGGGCGGCTACACCTTC
J gene: TRBJ2-2; clone size: .; D gene: TRBD2; V gene: TRBV5-1; CDR3 protein: CASSSASGVNTGELFF; CDR3 DNA: TGCGCCAGCAGCTCCGCTAGCGGGGTGAACACCGGGGAGCTGTTTTTT
J gene: TRBJ2-3; clone size: .; D gene: .; V gene: TRBV6-6; CDR3 protein: CASRGGPDTQYF; CDR3 DNA: TGTGCCAGCCGTGGCGGCCCAGATACGCAGTATTTT
J gene: TRBJ2-3; clone size: .; D gene: .; V gene: TRBV5-5; CDR3 protein: CASSLDTTSTDTQYF; CDR3 DNA: TGTGCCAGCAGCTTGGACACTACTAGCACAGATACGCAGTATTTT
J gene: TRBJ1-2; clone size: .; D gene: .; V gene: TRBV29-1; CDR3 protein: CSASGVGYGYTF; CDR3 DNA: TGCAGCGCCTCAGGGGTGGGCTATGGCTACACCTTC
J gene: TRBJ1-2; clone size: .; D gene: TRBD1; V gene: TRBV19; CDR3 protein: CASRLTGGGHYGYTF; CDR3 DNA: TGTGCCAGTAGGCTGACAGGGGGCGGGCACTATGGCTACACCTTC
J gene: TRBJ2-7; clone size: .; D gene: TRBD1; V gene: TRBV2; CDR3 protein: CASSERVGGTGNYEQYF; CDR3 DNA: TGTGCCAGCAGTGAACGGGTAGGGGGGACAGGGAACTACGAGCAGTACTTC
J gene: TRBJ1-2; clone size: .; D gene: .; V gene: TRBV25-1; CDR3 protein: CASSPSGEPYGYTF; CDR3 DNA: TGTGCCAGCAGCCCCTCGGGGGAACCCTATGGCTACACCTTC
J gene: TRBJ2-5; clone size: .; D gene: .; V gene: TRBV4-3; CDR3 protein: CASSQEWASLGLETQYF; CDR3 DNA: TGCGCCAGCAGCCAAGAGTGGGCTAGCCTAGGCCTGGAGACCCAGTACTTC
J gene: TRBJ2-3; clone size: few; D gene: .; V gene: TRBV10-3; CDR3 protein: CAITPQGRDTQYF; CDR3 DNA: TGTGCCATCACCCCACAGGGAAGGGATACGCAGTATTTT
J gene: TRBJ1-1; clone size: once; D gene: .; V gene: TRBV19; CDR3 protein: CASRLTSGYTEAFF; CDR3 DNA: TGTGCCAGTAGATTGACATCGGGGTACACTGAAGCTTTCTTT
J gene: TRBJ2-1; clone size: .; D gene: TRBD2; V gene: TRBV7-2; CDR3 protein: CASSQGLEVFF; CDR3 DNA: TGTGCCAGCAGCCAGGGACTAGAGGTGTTCTTC
J gene: TRBJ1-5; clone size: .; D gene: TRBD1; V gene: TRBV5-8; CDR3 protein: CASSSEGPGQYNQPQHF; CDR3 DNA: TGTGCCAGCAGCTCCGAGGGTCCGGGACAGTACAATCAGCCCCAGCATTTT
J gene: TRBJ1-1; clone size: .; D gene: .; V gene: TRBV6-6; CDR3 protein: CASSPPGGNTEAFF; CDR3 DNA: TGTGCCAGCAGCCCACCCGGCGGGAACACTGAAGCTTTCTTT
J gene: TRBJ1-2; clone size: .; D gene: .; V gene: TRBV28; CDR3 protein: CASSLQGSYGYTF; CDR3 DNA: TGTGCCAGCAGTTTACAGGGCTCCTATGGCTACACCTTC
J gene: TRBJ2-3; clone size: few; D gene: TRBD1; V gene: TRBV18; CDR3 protein: CASSPGEQGAFGQTDTQYF; CDR3 DNA: TGTGCCAGCTCACCCGGCGAACAGGGGGCGTTCGGCCAAACGGATACGCAGTATTTT
J gene: TRBJ1-2; clone size: .; D gene: .; V gene: TRBV7-4; CDR3 protein: CASSRVRAGYGYTF; CDR3 DNA: TGTGCCAGCAGCCGAGTAAGGGCAGGGTATGGCTACACCTTC
J gene: TRBJ1-3; clone size: few; D gene: .; V gene: TRBV6-1; CDR3 protein: CASSIQRGPGNTIYF; CDR3 DNA: TGTGCCAGCAGTATCCAAAGAGGTCCTGGAAACACCATATATTTT
J gene: TRBJ1-5; clone size: .; D gene: .; V gene: TRBV18; CDR3 protein: CASSRDTAQPQHF; CDR3 DNA: TGTGCCAGCTCAAGGGACACGGCCCAGCCCCAGCATTTT
J gene: TRBJ1-3; clone size: few; D gene: .; V gene: TRBV4-1; CDR3 protein: CASSLDRFSGNTIYF; CDR3 DNA: TGCGCCAGCAGCCTAGACAGGTTCTCTGGAAACACCATATATTTT
J gene: TRBJ2-7; clone size: .; D gene: TRBD2; V gene: TRBV5-4; CDR3 protein: CASSPRGSGGPGGIYEQYF; CDR3 DNA: TGTGCCAGCAGCCCCCGGGGTAGCGGGGGTCCGGGGGGTATCTACGAGCAGTACTTC
J gene: TRBJ2-5; clone size: .; D gene: .; V gene: TRBV7-2; CDR3 protein: CASSFGEQETQYF; CDR3 DNA: TGTGCCAGCAGCTTCGGTGAACAAGAGACCCAGTACTTC
J gene: TRBJ2-3; clone size: .; D gene: TRBD2; V gene: TRBV7-2; CDR3 protein: CASSLVAGGVTDTQYF; CDR3 DNA: TGTGCCAGCAGCTTAGTGGCGGGGGGCGTCACAGATACGCAGTATTTT
J gene: TRBJ1-2; clone size: .; D gene: .; V gene: TRBV19; CDR3 protein: CASRWARGGYTF; CDR3 DNA: TGTGCCTCAAGGTGGGCCAGGGGTGGCTACACCTTC
J gene: TRBJ2-3; clone size: .; D gene: .; V gene: TRBV4-1; CDR3 protein: CASSQDPGVTDTQYF; CDR3 DNA: TGCGCCAGCAGCCAAGACCCAGGGGTAACAGATACGCAGTATTTT
J gene: TRBJ2-2; clone size: .; D gene: .; V gene: TRBV9; CDR3 protein: CASSVYGGVAGELFF; CDR3 DNA: TGTGCCAGCAGCGTATACGGGGGAGTGGCCGGGGAGCTGTTTTTT